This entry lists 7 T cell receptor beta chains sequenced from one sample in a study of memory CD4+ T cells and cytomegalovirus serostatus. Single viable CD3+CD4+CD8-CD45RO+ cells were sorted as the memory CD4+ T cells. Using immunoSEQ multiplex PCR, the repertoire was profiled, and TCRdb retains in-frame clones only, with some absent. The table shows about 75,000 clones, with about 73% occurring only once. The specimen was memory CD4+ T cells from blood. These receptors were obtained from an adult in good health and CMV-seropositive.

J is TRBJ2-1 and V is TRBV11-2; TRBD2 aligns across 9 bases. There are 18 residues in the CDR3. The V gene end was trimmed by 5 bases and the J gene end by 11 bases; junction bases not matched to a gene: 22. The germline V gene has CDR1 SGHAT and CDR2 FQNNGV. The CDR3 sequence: CASSPYGGASGAGGQQFF. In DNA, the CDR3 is TGTGCCAGCAGCCCTTACGGGGGGGCTAGCGGGGCCGGCGGGCAGCAGTTCTTC.

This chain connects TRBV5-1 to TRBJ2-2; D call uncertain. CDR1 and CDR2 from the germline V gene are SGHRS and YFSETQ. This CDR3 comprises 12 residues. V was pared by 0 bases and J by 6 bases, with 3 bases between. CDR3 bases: TGCGCCAGCAGCTTGGTCGCCGGGGAGCTGTTTTTT. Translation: CASSLVAGELFF.

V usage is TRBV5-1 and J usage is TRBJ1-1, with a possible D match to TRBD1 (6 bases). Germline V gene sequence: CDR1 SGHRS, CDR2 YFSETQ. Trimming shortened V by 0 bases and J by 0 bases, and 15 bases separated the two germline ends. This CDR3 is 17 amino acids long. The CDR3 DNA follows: TGCGCCAGCAGCTTGGGCACCCAGGGGCGGATGAACACTGAAGCTTTCTTT. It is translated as CASSLGTQGRMNTEAFF.

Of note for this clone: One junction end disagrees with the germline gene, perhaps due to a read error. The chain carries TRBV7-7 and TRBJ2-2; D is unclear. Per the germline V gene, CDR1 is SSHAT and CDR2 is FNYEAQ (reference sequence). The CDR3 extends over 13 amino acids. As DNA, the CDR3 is TGTGCTAGCAGCTTAGCTCAGTCCGGGGAGCTGTTTTTT. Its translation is CASSLAQSGELFF.

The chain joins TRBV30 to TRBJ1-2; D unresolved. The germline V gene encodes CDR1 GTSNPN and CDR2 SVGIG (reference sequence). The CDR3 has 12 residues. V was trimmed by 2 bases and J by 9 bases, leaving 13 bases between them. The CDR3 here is CAWSPQAGRYTF. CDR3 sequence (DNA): TGTGCCTGGAGTCCCCAGGCAGGCCGCTACACCTTC. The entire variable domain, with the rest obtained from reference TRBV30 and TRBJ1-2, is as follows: SQTIHQWPATLVQPVGSPLSLECTVEGTSNPNLYWYRQAAGRGLQLLFYSVGIGQISSEVPQNLSASRPQDRQFILSSKKLLLSDSGFYLCAWSPQAGRYTFGSGTRLTVV.

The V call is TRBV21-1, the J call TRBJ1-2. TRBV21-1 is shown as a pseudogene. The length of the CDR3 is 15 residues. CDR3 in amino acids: CASSKWARGEGGYTF. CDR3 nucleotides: TGTGCCAGCAGCAAATGGGCCAGGGGGGAGGGCGGCTACACCTTC.

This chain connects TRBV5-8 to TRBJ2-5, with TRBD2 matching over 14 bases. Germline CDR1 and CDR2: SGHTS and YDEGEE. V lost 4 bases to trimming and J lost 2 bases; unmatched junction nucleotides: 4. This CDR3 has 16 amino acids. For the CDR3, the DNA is TGTGCCAGCAGCCTAGGGACTAGCGGGGGTCAAGAGACCCAGTACTTC. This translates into CASSLGTSGGQETQYF.